The 3 T cell receptor beta chains below come from one sample, sequenced in a study of cytomegalovirus exposure and HLA in healthy donors (dated by TCRdb to about 2017). The library relied on the immunoSEQ multiplex PCR assay. The multiplex PCR relied on a mix of 60 forward primers for TCR Vbeta segments and 13 reverse primers for TCR Jbeta segments. What TCRdb holds here is the immuneACCESS table cut down to in-frame rearrangements. Part of the clones is not present; checked against another copy, under half of the missing clones reflect an unresolved V gene, and the others are unexplained. This sample's records show around 140,000 clones. The top ten clones comprise 1.5% to 2% of the sample. The source material was PBMCs. Every receptor here comes from a man aged 18-30 years in good health and CMV-seronegative.

The V gene is TRBV7-9, the J gene TRBJ1-2; possible D gene TRBD1, 5 bases. The length of the CDR3 is 14 residues. V shed 3 bases and J shed 4 bases, with 12 bases lying between them. Germline V CDR1 and CDR2: SEHNR, FQNEAQ (reference sequence). CDR3 amino acids: CASSFDGGGYGYTF. The CDR3 nucleotides read TGTGCCAGCAGCTTTGACGGGGGGGGCTATGGCTACACCTTC.

The chain has TRBV7-6 and TRBJ1-2; D call uncertain. V shed 3 bases and J shed 6 bases, with 8 bases lying between them. The CDR3 has 12 amino acids. CDR1 is SGHVS, CDR2 FNYEAQ, per germline. In nucleotides, the CDR3 is TGTGCCAGCAGCTTGTCGGGTGATGGCTACACCTTC. Translation: CASSLSGDGYTF.

The rearrangement links TRBV7-9 to TRBJ2-7, with TRBD2 matching over 9 bases. The CDR3 has 15 residues. Germline V gene lookup returns CDR1 SEHNR and CDR2 FQNEAQ (reference sequence). After removal of 6 bases from V and 6 bases from J, the junction contained 12 bases not matched to a gene. CDR3 in DNA: TGTGCCAGCAGTCTCGGCCTAGCGGGAAACGCCGAGCAGTACTTC. This codes for CASSLGLAGNAEQYF.